This T cell receptor (beta chain) was found in a study of shared clonotypes between healthy human individuals. Overall study: Donors consisted of a couple of women and a few men between 18 and 49. Regarding the study as a whole: Among donors, clonotype sharing was expected to be affected by sequencing depth.

A deep-level run was used for the assay. The material for each subset, its genomic DNA, was split evenly across several immunoSEQ plates. This table comes from immunoSEQ multiplex PCR, and its TCRdb copy is limited to in-frame clones, with some not included. Among 450,000 to 600,000 clones listed, less than 85% were seen once. Trimming stripped 4 bases from V and 0 bases from J, with 10 bases between. CDR1 LNHDA and CDR2 SQIVND come from the germline V gene (reference sequence). The CDR3 runs to 15 residues. With respect to this clone: The antigen remains unidentified.

The clonotype comes from a woman aged 40 to 55 in good health. Some clones in this sample may be carry-over from other donors' samples. V usage is TRBV19 and J usage is TRBJ2-4; D unresolved. Sequenced sample: PBMCs. CDR3 protein: CASSTPTIAKNIQYF. The DNA for the CDR3 is TGTGCCAGTAGTACCCCGACAATAGCCAAAAACATTCAGTACTTC.